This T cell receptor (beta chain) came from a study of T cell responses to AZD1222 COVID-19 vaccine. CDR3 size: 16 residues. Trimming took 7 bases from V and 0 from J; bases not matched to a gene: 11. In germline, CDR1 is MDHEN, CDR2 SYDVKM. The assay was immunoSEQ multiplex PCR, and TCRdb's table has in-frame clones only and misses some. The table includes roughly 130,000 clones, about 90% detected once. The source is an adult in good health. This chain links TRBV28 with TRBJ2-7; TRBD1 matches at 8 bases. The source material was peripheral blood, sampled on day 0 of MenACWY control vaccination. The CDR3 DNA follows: TGTGCCAGCAAAGGACAGGGAGAATTTAGCTCCTACGAGCAGTACTTC. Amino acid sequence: CASKGQGEFSSYEQYF. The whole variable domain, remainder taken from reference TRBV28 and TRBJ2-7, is DVKVTQSSRYLVKRTGEKVFLECVQDMDHENMFWYRQDPGLGLRLIYFSYDVKMKEKGDIPEGYSVSREKKERFSLILESASTNQTSMYLCASKGQGEFSSYEQYFGPGTRLTVT.